Shown below are 13 T cell receptor beta chains from a single sample sequenced in a study of cytomegalovirus exposure and HLA in healthy donors. Researchers ran the PCR with 60 Vbeta and 13 Jbeta primers. Assay used: immunoSEQ multiplex PCR; TCRdb lists only in-frame clones, some missing. The data contain some 150,000 clones, roughly 85% of them singletons. The source material was PBMCs. These TCRs come from a man between 40 and 49 years old in good health and CMV-seronegative.

This chain links TRBV4-1 with TRBJ1-1, with a tentative D call TRBD1 (6 bases). Germline values: CDR1 MGHRA, CDR2 YSYEKL. This CDR3 region has 13 residues. Trimming removed 0 bases at V and 8 bases at J, with 10 bases between. CDR3 sequence (DNA): TGCGCCAGCAGCCAAGATTCGGGGGGCGAAGCTTTCTTT. Its protein is CASSQDSGGEAFF.

V usage is TRBV19 and J usage is TRBJ1-1; D might be TRBD1 (5 bases). CDR1 is LNHDA, CDR2 SQIVND, per germline (reference sequence). V was shortened by 1 base and J by 6 bases, with 12 bases between the two germline ends. The CDR3 spans 14 residues. The CDR3 protein is CASSIGGGAPEAFF. In DNA form, the CDR3 reads TGTGCCAGTAGTATAGGTGGAGGGGCCCCTGAAGCTTTCTTT.

The chain links TRBV28 to TRBJ2-5; perhaps TRBD1 as D (5 bases). This CDR3 region has 15 residues. Deletions cut 3 bases from V and 3 bases from J, with 14 bases between. Looked up from germline, CDR1 is MDHEN and CDR2 is SYDVKM. Here the CDR3 DNA reads TGTGCCAGCAGTTTGGCAGGGCTGAACGAAGAGACCCAGTACTTC. As protein: CASSLAGLNEETQYF.

This chain links TRBV5-5 with TRBJ2-1; D is perhaps TRBD2 (6 bases). Trimming took 4 bases from V and 0 from J, leaving 14 bases between them. Germline-derived CDR1 and CDR2 are SGHKS and YYEKEE (reference sequence). The CDR3 is 16 amino acids. The chain's CDR3 is CASSRSRETSYNEQFF. The CDR3, as DNA: TGTGCCAGCAGCCGAAGCCGGGAGACCTCCTACAATGAGCAGTTCTTC.

The chain is built from TRBV5-6 and TRBJ2-7; possibly TRBD1 for D (5 bases). Deletions cut 1 base from V and 2 bases from J, with 16 bases between. Germline CDR1 and CDR2: SGHDT and YYEEEE. This CDR3 contains 16 residues. CDR3 in amino acids: CASSLSSGAPPYEQYF. In DNA, the CDR3 is TGTGCCAGCAGCTTGTCGTCTGGGGCGCCCCCCTACGAGCAGTACTTC.

The rearrangement uses TRBV18 and TRBJ1-1, with D possibly being TRBD1 (5 bases). Looked up from germline, CDR1 is KGHSH and CDR2 is LQKENI. The CDR3 spans 11 residues. V was trimmed by 3 bases and J by 8 bases, leaving 7 bases between them. The DNA for the CDR3 is TGTGCCAGCTCACCTACAGGCGAAGCTTTCTTT. Amino acid sequence: CASSPTGEAFF. The whole variable domain, filled in from reference TRBV18 and TRBJ1-1, reads NAGVMQNPRHLVRRRGQEARLRCSPMKGHSHVYWYRQLPEEGLKFMVYLQKENIIDESGMPKERFSAEFPKEGPSILRIQQVVRGDSAAYFCASSPTGEAFFGQGTRLTVV.

This clone was seen a few times. The CDR3 reads CASSVNRDTNEQFF. The CDR3 coding sequence is TGCGCCAGCAGCGTCAACCGGGACACCAATGAGCAGTTCTTC. The chain links TRBV5-1 to TRBJ2-1, with a possible D match to TRBD1 (6 bases). The CDR3 covers 14 residues. Trimming pared 4 bases from V and 6 bases from J, leaving 14 bases between. CDR1 is SGHRS and CDR2 is YFSETQ in the germline V gene.

This rearrangement joins TRBV27 to TRBJ1-5; D uncertain. Germline V lookup: CDR1 MNHEY, CDR2 SMNVEV (reference sequence). Trimming removed 5 bases at V and 4 bases at J, with 9 bases between. This CDR3 has 13 residues. The DNA for the CDR3 is TGTGCCAGCAGTCCCCGCACTAATCAGCCCCAGCATTTT. This codes for CASSPRTNQPQHF.

The V call is TRBV30, the J call TRBJ1-1; possibly TRBD1 for D (6 bases). The CDR3 totals 15 residues. Trimming removed 0 bases at V and 5 bases at J, with 16 bases between. Germline CDR1 GTSNPN, CDR2 SVGIG (reference sequence). The chain's CDR3 is CAWSVPRGAGTEAFF. CDR3 in DNA: TGTGCCTGGAGTGTACCCCGGGGGGCGGGGACTGAAGCTTTCTTT.

J is TRBJ1-1 and V is TRBV27, with D possibly TRBD1 on 6 matching bases. Trimming cost V 5 bases and J 5 bases, with 18 bases left between them. The CDR3 runs 15 residues. The germline V gene has CDR1 MNHEY and CDR2 SMNVEV (reference sequence). The CDR3 nucleotides are TGTGCCAGCAGTGCGGTCACAGGGCCGGTAACTGAAGCTTTCTTT. Residues: CASSAVTGPVTEAFF.

J is TRBJ2-1 and V is TRBV19; TRBD2 matches 7 bases. The CDR3 is made up of 16 amino acids. J gave up 5 bases and V 3 bases, and 10 bases lay outside the gene matches. Germline loops: CDR1 LNHDA, CDR2 SQIVND (reference sequence). The CDR3 loop is CASSIRVLGRDNEQFF. CDR3 sequence (DNA): TGTGCCAGTAGTATTAGGGTTCTTGGGAGGGACAATGAGCAGTTCTTC.

The chain is built from TRBV6-6 and TRBJ2-2; TRBD1 matches 7 bases. The ends lost 8 bases at V and 7 bases at J; junction bases unmatched: 7. The CDR3 has 13 amino acids. Germline values: CDR1 MNHNY, CDR2 SVGAGI (reference sequence). The CDR3 sequence is CASGEGAGGELFF. Here the CDR3 DNA reads TGTGCCAGCGGCGAGGGGGCCGGCGGGGAGCTGTTTTTT.

This chain uses TRBV18 with TRBJ1-4; 11 bases map to TRBD1. The CDR3 sequence is 15 residues long. The ends lost 2 bases at V and 7 bases at J; junction bases unmatched: 3. Germline V gene sequence: CDR1 KGHSH, CDR2 LQKENI. This chain's CDR3 is CASSPIGQGAEKLFF. CDR3 bases: TGTGCCAGCTCACCAATAGGACAGGGGGCTGAAAAACTGTTTTTT.